Listed here are 23 T cell receptor beta chains from one sample, sequenced in a study of cytomegalovirus exposure and HLA in healthy donors. Researchers ran the PCR with 60 Vbeta and 13 Jbeta primers. Libraries were prepared by immunoSEQ multiplex PCR; TCRdb keeps only in-frame clonotypes and omits some of them. Of roughly 110,000 clones listed, around 71% are singletons. Material: PBMCs. These receptors were obtained from a boy aged 5 to 17 in good health and CMV-seronegative.

This clone was seen just once. The chain employs TRBV9 and TRBJ1-2; perhaps TRBD1 as D (5 bases). Trimming pared 4 bases from V and 5 bases from J, leaving 12 bases between. CDR1 and CDR2 (germline): SGDLS, YYNGEE. This CDR3 contains 13 residues. CDR3 bases: TGTGCCAGCAGCTTGACAGAGAGTTATGGCTACACCTTC. It is translated as CASSLTESYGYTF.

The chain couples TRBV9 to TRBJ1-5; TRBD1 agrees at 9 bases. This CDR3 is 14 amino acids long. After removal of 0 bases from V and 5 bases from J, the junction contained 0 bases not matched to a gene. Germline V gives CDR1 SGDLS, CDR2 YYNGEE. The CDR3 sequence is CASSVGTGDQPQHF. The CDR3 coding sequence is TGTGCCAGCAGCGTAGGGACAGGGGATCAGCCCCAGCATTTT.

The chain uses TRBV28 and TRBJ2-7; 9 bases fit TRBD1. The CDR3 loop spans 15 amino acids. The germline gives CDR1 MDHEN, CDR2 SYDVKM. Trimming removed 2 bases from V and 4 bases from J; junction bases left unmatched: 6. CDR3 protein: CASSLQGTGRYEQYF. CDR3 DNA sequence: TGTGCCAGCAGTTTACAGGGGACAGGGAGGTACGAGCAGTACTTC.

The sample holds a few counts of this clone. The chain uses TRBV11-2 and TRBJ2-7, with D possibly being TRBD1 (6 bases). The CDR3 totals 12 residues. From germline, CDR1 is SGHAT and CDR2 FQNNGV. V was shortened by 4 bases and J by 12 bases, with 16 bases between the two germline ends. Here the CDR3 DNA reads TGTGCCAGCAGCTCCAGGCGACAGGCGGGGTACTTC. Translated, it gives CASSSRRQAGYF. The variable domain in full, completed from reference TRBV11-2 and TRBJ2-7, reads EAGVAQSPRYKIIEKRQSVAFWCNPISGHATLYWYQQILGQGPKLLIQFQNNGVVDDSQLPKDRFSAERLKGVDSTLKIQPAKLEDSAVYLCASSSRRQAGYFGPGTRLTVT.

The chain recombines TRBV5-6 with TRBJ1-1; D perhaps matches TRBD1 (6 bases). From germline, CDR1 is SGHDT and CDR2 YYEEEE. Trimming took off 0 bases at V and 0 bases at J, with 12 bases between the two ends. The CDR3 length is 16 residues. DNA of the CDR3: TGTGCCAGCAGCTTGGTTTCCGGACAGATGAACACTGAAGCTTTCTTT. It specifies CASSLVSGQMNTEAFF. Filled out from reference TRBV5-6 and TRBJ1-1, the complete variable domain reads DAGVTQSPTHLIKTRGQQVTLRCSPKSGHDTVSWYQQALGQGPQFIFQYYEEEERQRGNFPDRFSGHQFPNYSSELNVNALLLGDSALYLCASSLVSGQMNTEAFFGQGTRLTVV.

J is TRBJ1-1 and V is TRBV7-9, with 10 nucleotides matching TRBD1. V lost 1 base, J lost 8 bases, and 4 bases stayed unmatched. There are 14 residues in the CDR3. Germline loops: CDR1 SEHNR, CDR2 FQNEAQ (reference sequence). CDR3 nucleotide sequence: TGTGCCAGCAGCTTAGGGACAGGGGGTCAGGAAGCTTTCTTT. Amino acids: CASSLGTGGQEAFF.

This clone has a handful of counts. Other DNA sequences in this sample translate to the same CDR3. J is TRBJ2-2 and V is TRBV2; the match to TRBD2 covers 14 bases. This CDR3 is 15 amino acids long. V lost 4 bases to trimming and J lost 5 bases; unmatched junction nucleotides: 0. In germline, CDR1 is SNHLY, CDR2 FYNNEI. Here the CDR3 reads CASSGLAGGTGELFF. CDR3 in DNA: TGTGCCAGCAGTGGACTAGCGGGGGGGACCGGGGAGCTGTTTTTT.

The genes are TRBV13 and TRBJ1-5, with 7 bases matching TRBD1. The junction had 2 bases not matched to a gene; V was cut back by 0 bases and J by 6 bases. CDR1 and CDR2 from the germline V gene are PRHDT and FYEKMQ (reference sequence). The CDR3 loop spans 14 amino acids. The CDR3 sequence: CASSLGGGPQPQHF. The CDR3 DNA reads TGTGCCAGCAGCTTAGGAGGGGGCCCTCAGCCCCAGCATTTT.

The rearrangement links TRBV5-1 to TRBJ1-2; D remains ambiguous. Trimming took 0 bases from V and 6 from J, leaving 9 bases between them. Germline V CDR1 and CDR2: SGHRS, YFSETQ. The CDR3 runs 13 residues. CDR3 nucleotides: TGCGCCAGCAGCTTGGGAAGGCGGGATGGCTACACCTTC. Translating gives CASSLGRRDGYTF.

The V gene is TRBV5-1, the J gene TRBJ1-1; no clear D gene. Germline-derived CDR1 and CDR2 are SGHRS and YFSETQ. V gave up 0 bases and J gave up 8 bases, with 5 bases separating them. This CDR3 is 11 amino acids long. The CDR3 here is CASSLAGEAFF. In nucleotides, the CDR3 is TGCGCCAGCAGCTTGGCCGGGGAAGCTTTCTTT.

The rearrangement uses TRBV5-5 and TRBJ2-3; TRBD2 is a possible D gene (6 bases). Trimming shortened V by 4 bases and J by 4 bases, and 19 bases separated the two germline ends. The germline CDR1 and CDR2 sequences are SGHKS and YYEKEE (reference sequence). There are 16 residues in the CDR3. The DNA for the CDR3 is TGTGCCAGCAGCCGGCCTTTTGGGGAGGCGGCAGATACGCAGTATTTT. It yields the protein CASSRPFGEAADTQYF.

This clone was observed a handful of times. This chain uses TRBV7-2 with TRBJ1-6; TRBD1 might be the D (6 bases). This CDR3 comprises 15 residues. Germline values: CDR1 SGHTA, CDR2 FQGNSA. V was trimmed by 5 bases and J by 4 bases, leaving 12 bases between them. DNA of the CDR3: TGTGCCAGCAGCCCCCCGGACAGTTATAATTCACCCCTCCACTTT. It translates to CASSPPDSYNSPLHF.

This clone was picked up one time. The gene calls are TRBV30 and TRBJ2-7; D is ambiguous. Trimming stripped 1 base from V and 4 bases from J, with 5 bases between. This CDR3 contains 11 residues. The V gene's germline CDR1 is GTSNPN and CDR2 SVGIG (reference sequence). CDR3 DNA sequence: TGTGCCTGGAGTGCGGAGTACGAGCAGTACTTC. As protein: CAWSAEYEQYF. Full variable domain (missing parts from reference TRBV30 and TRBJ2-7): SQTIHQWPATLVQPVGSPLSLECTVEGTSNPNLYWYRQAAGRGLQLLFYSVGIGQISSEVPQNLSASRPQDRQFILSSKKLLLSDSGFYLCAWSAEYEQYFGPGTRLTVT.

The chain links TRBV30 to TRBJ1-2; 8 bases align to TRBD1. From germline, CDR1 is GTSNPN and CDR2 SVGIG (reference sequence). This CDR3 comprises 16 residues. V shed 0 bases and J 2 bases; nucleotides not matched to a gene: 8. The CDR3 DNA reads as TGTGCCTGGAGTGTACTAAGACAGGGGCCAAACTATGGCTACACCTTC. Amino acids: CAWSVLRQGPNYGYTF.

This clone was found a few times. The CDR3 nucleotides are TGCGCCAGCAGCCAAGATCGACAGGGGACATATGGGAACACCTTC. Amino acids: CASSQDRQGTYGNTF. This sequence joins TRBV4-1 and TRBJ1-2; the match to TRBD1 covers 8 bases. The CDR3 runs to 15 residues. Losses at the gene ends were 0 bases for V and 12 bases for J; bases not matched to a gene: 12. The germline gives CDR1 MGHRA, CDR2 YSYEKL.

This clone was counted a single time. The chain has TRBV27 and TRBJ2-1; 11 bases align to TRBD2. CDR3 size: 14 residues. The J segment lost 8 bases and the V segment lost 6 bases, leaving 6 bases of the junction unmatched. Germline V gene data show CDR1 as MNHEY and CDR2 as SMNVEV (reference sequence). The CDR3 nucleotides read TGTGCCAGCAGCCCCGGGACTAGCGGCTATGAGCAGTTCTTC. This codes for CASSPGTSGYEQFF.

V is TRBV2 and J is TRBJ2-2, with a tentative D call TRBD2 (6 bases). CDR3 length: 15 residues. Deletions cut 4 bases from V and 0 bases from J, with 9 bases between. The germline gives CDR1 SNHLY, CDR2 FYNNEI. CDR3 in amino acids: CASSVGGANTGELFF. The CDR3 DNA sequence: TGTGCCAGCAGTGTGGGGGGTGCGAACACCGGGGAGCTGTTTTTT.

This clone was seen just once. V usage is TRBV11-2 and J usage is TRBJ1-2; D might be TRBD1 (6 bases). Germline values: CDR1 SGHAT, CDR2 FQNNGV. CDR3 length: 16 residues. V lost 1 base and J 4 bases, leaving 16 bases between the germline ends. The CDR3 DNA follows: TGTGCCAGCAGCTTAGTATCCGGGGGGCGCCCCTATGGCTACACCTTC. Its translation is CASSLVSGGRPYGYTF.

There are a few counts of this clone. J is TRBJ2-3 and V is TRBV19, with TRBD1 matching over 10 bases. J was trimmed by 6 bases and V by 1 base; bases with no gene match: 7. Germline V CDR1 and CDR2: LNHDA, SQIVND (reference sequence). The CDR3 has 16 amino acids. The CDR3 DNA reads as TGTGCCAGTAGTATAGGCGACAGGGGGCAAGGGGATACGCAGTATTTT. This encodes CASSIGDRGQGDTQYF.

V is TRBV5-1 and J is TRBJ2-3; TRBD2 matches at 7 bases. With V trimmed by 4 bases and J by 0 bases, 8 bases remained unmatched. The length of the CDR3 is 16 residues. Germline lookup yields CDR1 SGHRS and CDR2 YFSETQ. The CDR3 DNA sequence: TGCGCCAGCAGCCCAAGGACTAGGAGTAGCACAGATACGCAGTATTTT. This gives the protein CASSPRTRSSTDTQYF.

The rearrangement uses TRBV19 and TRBJ2-7; 7 bases are a match to TRBD1. The CDR3 sequence is 14 residues long. The ends lost 5 bases at V and 4 bases at J; junction bases unmatched: 8. The germline CDR1 and CDR2 sequences are LNHDA and SQIVND (reference sequence). CDR3 region: CASSAPGQEYEQYF. The CDR3 nucleotides read TGTGCCAGTAGTGCCCCCGGACAGGAGTACGAGCAGTACTTC.

The CDR3 is CAWSVETQYF. CDR3 DNA: TGTGCCTGGAGTGTAGAGACGCAGTATTTT. The chain joins TRBV30 to TRBJ2-3; D gene ambiguous. Germline CDR1 reads GTSNPN; CDR2 reads SVGIG (reference sequence). CDR3 length equals 10 residues. Trimming shortened V by 0 bases and J by 9 bases, and 4 bases separated the two germline ends.

This clone was counted between two and nine times. The chain links TRBV6-5 to TRBJ2-7, with D possibly matching TRBD2 (6 bases). The CDR3 extends over 14 amino acids. The germline V gene has CDR1 MNHEY and CDR2 SVGAGI. V lost 1 base and J lost 3, with 10 bases in between. The chain's CDR3 is CASSYLGGDYEQYF. The CDR3, as DNA: TGTGCCAGCAGTTACTTGGGGGGTGACTACGAGCAGTACTTC.